A selection of T cell receptor beta chains follows, all from one sample in a study of shared clonotypes between healthy human individuals. Sequencing was performed with immunoSEQ multiplex PCR; in TCRdb, only in-frame clones are kept and a portion is missing. The sample includes around 980,000 clones, approximately 78% of them seen just once. Specimen: memory CD4+ T cells from PBMCs. The origin of the receptors is a man between 18 and 35 years old in good health. Some clones in this sample may be carry-over from other donors' samples. CDR3s include the opening cysteine and the closing phenylalanine or tryptophan. D genes are given only for firm matches. Clone size, where shown, is once, few, many, or a class for clones that have expanded.

v_call: TRBV10-3; d_call: TRBD1; clone_size: -; j_call: TRBJ1-2; cdr3_nt: TGTGCCATCACCCGGGACAGTAACTATGGCTACACCTTC; cdr3_aa: CAITRDSNYGYTF
v_call: TRBV9; d_call: -; clone_size: few; j_call: TRBJ1-4; cdr3_nt: TGTGCCAGCAGCCTGGGACACCAACCCTTTAATGAAAAACTGTTTTTT; cdr3_aa: CASSLGHQPFNEKLFF
v_call: TRBV27; d_call: TRBD1; clone_size: once; j_call: TRBJ1-2; cdr3_nt: TGTGCCAGCAGTCGACTCGGACAGGGAAACTATGGCTACACCTTC; cdr3_aa: CASSRLGQGNYGYTF
v_call: TRBV7-9; d_call: TRBD2; clone_size: many; j_call: TRBJ2-3; cdr3_nt: TGTGCCAGCAGCCTCACTAGCGGGAGACGCACAGATACGCAGTATTTT; cdr3_aa: CASSLTSGRRTDTQYF
v_call: TRBV18; d_call: TRBD2; clone_size: -; j_call: TRBJ2-1; cdr3_nt: TGTGCCAGCTCACCGACTAGCGGGCCTGACAATGAGCAGTTCTTC; cdr3_aa: CASSPTSGPDNEQFF
v_call: TRBV30; d_call: TRBD1; clone_size: -; j_call: TRBJ1-3; cdr3_nt: TGTGCCTGGGCGACAGGGACTGGAAACACCATATATTTT; cdr3_aa: CAWATGTGNTIYF
v_call: TRBV4-1; d_call: TRBD2; clone_size: -; j_call: TRBJ2-5; cdr3_nt: TGCGCCAGCAGCCATGGGGGACCGCAAGCGGGAGCGGAGGAGACCCAGTACTTC; cdr3_aa: CASSHGGPQAGAEETQYF
v_call: TRBV7-6; d_call: TRBD2; clone_size: -; j_call: TRBJ2-1; cdr3_nt: TGTGCCAGCAGCTTACAGGCGGGAGGGCCCGTTTCCTACAATGAGCAGTTCTTC; cdr3_aa: CASSLQAGGPVSYNEQFF
v_call: TRBV20-1; d_call: -; clone_size: -; j_call: TRBJ1-2; cdr3_nt: TGCAGTGCTCTCGGACAGGGCTACACCTTC; cdr3_aa: CSALGQGYTF
v_call: TRBV6-1; d_call: -; clone_size: -; j_call: TRBJ2-1; cdr3_nt: TGTGCCAGCAGTGTCCAGACTTCCCGTTACAATGAGCAGTTCTTC; cdr3_aa: CASSVQTSRYNEQFF
v_call: TRBV19; d_call: -; clone_size: many; j_call: TRBJ2-5; cdr3_nt: TGTGCCAGTAGTATAGGAGGGCCGGGAGAGACCCAGTACTTC; cdr3_aa: CASSIGGPGETQYF
v_call: TRBV19; d_call: TRBD1; clone_size: many; j_call: TRBJ1-2; cdr3_nt: TGTGCCAGTAGCCTAGCCGGGACAGGGGACTATGGCTACACCTTC; cdr3_aa: CASSLAGTGDYGYTF
v_call: TRBV7-3; d_call: -; clone_size: -; j_call: TRBJ2-1; cdr3_nt: TGTGCCAGCAGCGCGGGACCCGACAATGAGCAGTTCTTC; cdr3_aa: CASSAGPDNEQFF
v_call: TRBV14; d_call: -; clone_size: few; j_call: TRBJ2-3; cdr3_nt: TGTGCCAGCAGCCAAGGGCGACGCGGGAAGTTTGTAGATACGCAGTATTTT; cdr3_aa: CASSQGRRGKFVDTQYF
v_call: TRBV7-9; d_call: TRBD1; clone_size: -; j_call: TRBJ2-7; cdr3_nt: TGTGCCAGCACCCTCATGATGACAGGGAGCGAGCAGTACTTC; cdr3_aa: CASTLMMTGSEQYF
v_call: TRBV2; d_call: TRBD1; clone_size: few; j_call: TRBJ2-1; cdr3_nt: TGTGCCAGCAGTTATGAGGACAGGTCCTACAATGAGCAGTTCTTC; cdr3_aa: CASSYEDRSYNEQFF
v_call: TRBV7-6; d_call: -; clone_size: -; j_call: TRBJ2-7; cdr3_nt: TGTGCCAGCAGCGCCGGGACGACCCCAGGGGAGCAGTACTTC; cdr3_aa: CASSAGTTPGEQYF
v_call: TRBV5-1; d_call: TRBD1; clone_size: few; j_call: TRBJ1-5; cdr3_nt: TGCGCCAGCAGCTTGGGGACAGGGAAGGCGGATCAGCCCCAGCATTTT; cdr3_aa: CASSLGTGKADQPQHF
v_call: TRBV5-1; d_call: -; clone_size: few; j_call: TRBJ2-2; cdr3_nt: TGCGCCAGCAGCTTTGGCCAGCAGGCCGGGGAGCTGTTTTTT; cdr3_aa: CASSFGQQAGELFF
v_call: TRBV6-6; d_call: -; clone_size: -; j_call: TRBJ1-1; cdr3_nt: TGTGCCAGCAGTTCCTCCTGGGGTACTGAAGCTTTCTTT; cdr3_aa: CASSSSWGTEAFF
v_call: TRBV28; d_call: TRBD2; clone_size: -; j_call: TRBJ2-5; cdr3_nt: TGTGCCAGCACCCTCCGGGGCGGGAGGCAGCAAGAGACCCAGTACTTC; cdr3_aa: CASTLRGGRQQETQYF
v_call: TRBV10-3; d_call: -; clone_size: -; j_call: TRBJ2-4; cdr3_nt: TGTGCCATCAGCATTTACACCCGGGGCCAACTCCCCAGCGGGCAAAACATTCAGTACTTC; cdr3_aa: CAISIYTRGQLPSGQNIQYF
v_call: TRBV18; d_call: -; clone_size: -; j_call: TRBJ1-1; cdr3_nt: TGTGCCAGCTCACAGGGGTCAGTTCGGAACACTGAAGCTTTCTTT; cdr3_aa: CASSQGSVRNTEAFF
v_call: TRBV30; d_call: -; clone_size: -; j_call: TRBJ1-5; cdr3_nt: TGTGCCTGGAGTGTACCGGGGGGGCGTCGGGGTGGAAGCAATCAGCCCCAGCATTTT; cdr3_aa: CAWSVPGGRRGGSNQPQHF
v_call: TRBV7-2; d_call: TRBD2; clone_size: -; j_call: TRBJ2-1; cdr3_nt: TGTGCCAGCAGCTTAGTCCGGACTAGCGGGAGTGTCAATGAGCAGTTCTTC; cdr3_aa: CASSLVRTSGSVNEQFF
v_call: TRBV2; d_call: -; clone_size: -; j_call: TRBJ1-2; cdr3_nt: TGTGCCAGCAGTGAAGCGCGTTGGCGGGATGGAGGCTACACCTTC; cdr3_aa: CASSEARWRDGGYTF
v_call: TRBV5-1; d_call: -; clone_size: -; j_call: TRBJ2-3; cdr3_nt: TGCGCCAGCAGCTTGTTGCTGGGGGATACGCAGTATTTT; cdr3_aa: CASSLLLGDTQYF
v_call: TRBV2; d_call: -; clone_size: -; j_call: TRBJ2-1; cdr3_nt: TGTGCCAGCAGTGATGCTAGTCGGAGGAATGAGCAGTTCTTC; cdr3_aa: CASSDASRRNEQFF
v_call: TRBV11-2; d_call: -; clone_size: once; j_call: TRBJ1-3; cdr3_nt: TGTGCCAGCAGCTTAGCGGGGAACACCATATATTTT; cdr3_aa: CASSLAGNTIYF
v_call: TRBV4-1; d_call: -; clone_size: many; j_call: TRBJ2-5; cdr3_nt: TGCGCCAGCAGCCAGGGAGAAGGAGAGACCCAGTACTTC; cdr3_aa: CASSQGEGETQYF
v_call: TRBV4-3; d_call: -; clone_size: -; j_call: TRBJ2-5; cdr3_nt: TGCGCCAGCAGCCAAGAAGTGGCAGGGCAGGAGACCCAGTACTTC; cdr3_aa: CASSQEVAGQETQYF
v_call: TRBV19; d_call: -; clone_size: -; j_call: TRBJ2-4; cdr3_nt: TGTGCCAGTAGTATTGGGGGGGCCAAAAACATTCAGTACTTC; cdr3_aa: CASSIGGAKNIQYF
v_call: TRBV4-3; d_call: -; clone_size: -; j_call: TRBJ2-7; cdr3_nt: TGCGCCAGCAGCCAAGATTGGGTCACAGGGACCTACGAGCAGTACTTC; cdr3_aa: CASSQDWVTGTYEQYF
v_call: TRBV4-1; d_call: -; clone_size: -; j_call: TRBJ2-2; cdr3_nt: TGCGCCAGCAGCCAAGTTTTGAATAGAAACACCGGGGAGCTGTTTTTT; cdr3_aa: CASSQVLNRNTGELFF
v_call: TRBV11-3; d_call: -; clone_size: -; j_call: TRBJ2-1; cdr3_nt: TGTGCCAGCAGCTTAGGGGTCTCCTCCCAGGACAATGAGCAGTTCTTC; cdr3_aa: CASSLGVSSQDNEQFF
v_call: TRBV11-2; d_call: TRBD2; clone_size: -; j_call: TRBJ2-5; cdr3_nt: TGTGCCAGCAGCTTAGTACTAGCGGCCAATCAAGAGACCCAGTACTTC; cdr3_aa: CASSLVLAANQETQYF
v_call: TRBV29-1; d_call: -; clone_size: -; j_call: TRBJ1-5; cdr3_nt: TGCAGCGTTGGACGGAATAGCAATCAGCCCCAGCATTTT; cdr3_aa: CSVGRNSNQPQHF
v_call: TRBV15; d_call: -; clone_size: -; j_call: TRBJ2-5; cdr3_nt: TGTGCCACCAGCAGCACGGAGACCCAGTACTTC; cdr3_aa: CATSSTETQYF
v_call: TRBV6-6; d_call: TRBD2; clone_size: -; j_call: TRBJ2-7; cdr3_nt: TGTGCCAGCGGGGCTAGCGGGCAACCCTCCTACGAGCAGTACTTC; cdr3_aa: CASGASGQPSYEQYF
v_call: TRBV12-5; d_call: -; clone_size: -; j_call: TRBJ2-3; cdr3_nt: TGTGCTAGTGGTCCCCGGGTAGATACGCAGTATTTT; cdr3_aa: CASGPRVDTQYF
v_call: TRBV4-3; d_call: TRBD1; clone_size: -; j_call: TRBJ2-3; cdr3_nt: TGCGCCAGCAGCCAAGAAGGACAGGGGGCGGATACGCAGTATTTT; cdr3_aa: CASSQEGQGADTQYF
v_call: TRBV7-9; d_call: -; clone_size: -; j_call: TRBJ2-1; cdr3_nt: TGTGCCAGCAGCCAGGGGGTGTCTAGCGCGTACAATGAGCAGTTCTTC; cdr3_aa: CASSQGVSSAYNEQFF